This T cell receptor (beta chain) was found in a study of cytomegalovirus exposure and HLA in healthy donors. Findings and caveats of the study: The HLA-A and HLA-B alleles of most subjects were reportedly predicted accurately from TCR beta sequences. Later genetic work tied a missense DCLRE1C variant to beta-chain V and J trimming.

In the case of this clone: Its antigen is not identified.

The PCR had 60 Vbeta and 13 Jbeta primers. Using immunoSEQ multiplex PCR, the repertoire was profiled, and TCRdb retains in-frame clones only, with some absent. The table has 65,000 to 95,000 clones, roughly 85% seen once. In germline, CDR1 is MNHNS, CDR2 SASEGT. The CDR3 is made up of 14 amino acids. The ends lost 7 bases at V and 6 bases at J; junction bases unmatched: 5. This chain joins TRBV6-1 and TRBJ1-6, with TRBD1 matching over 8 bases. This clonotype was sampled from a man aged 25 to 45 in good health and CMV-seronegative. Input material: PBMCs. The CDR3 sequence: CASNSDRGNSPLHF. In nucleotides, the CDR3 is TGTGCCAGCAACTCTGACAGGGGTAATTCACCCCTCCACTTT.